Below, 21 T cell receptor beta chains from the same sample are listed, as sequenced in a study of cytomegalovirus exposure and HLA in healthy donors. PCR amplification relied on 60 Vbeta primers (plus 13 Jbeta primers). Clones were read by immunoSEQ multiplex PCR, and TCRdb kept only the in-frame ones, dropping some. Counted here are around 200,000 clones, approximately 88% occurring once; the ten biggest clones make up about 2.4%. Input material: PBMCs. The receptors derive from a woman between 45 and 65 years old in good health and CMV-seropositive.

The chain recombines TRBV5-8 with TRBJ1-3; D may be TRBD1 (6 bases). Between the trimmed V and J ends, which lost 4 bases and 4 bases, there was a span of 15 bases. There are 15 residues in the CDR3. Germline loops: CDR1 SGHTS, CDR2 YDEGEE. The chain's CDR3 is CASSRRGAGGNTIYF. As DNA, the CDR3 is TGTGCCAGCAGCAGACGGGGGGCAGGAGGAAACACCATATATTTT.

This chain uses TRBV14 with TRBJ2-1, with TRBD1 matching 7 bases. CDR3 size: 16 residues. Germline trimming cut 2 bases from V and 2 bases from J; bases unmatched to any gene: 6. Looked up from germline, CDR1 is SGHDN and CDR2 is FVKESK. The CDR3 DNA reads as TGTGCCAGCAGCCAAAAACAGGGGTTACCCTACAATGAGCAGTTCTTC. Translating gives CASSQKQGLPYNEQFF.

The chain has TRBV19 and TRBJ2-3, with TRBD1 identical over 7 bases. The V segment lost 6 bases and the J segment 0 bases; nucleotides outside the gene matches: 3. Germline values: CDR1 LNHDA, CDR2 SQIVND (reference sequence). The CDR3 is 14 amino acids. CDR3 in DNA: TGTGCCAGTAGGCGACAGGGTAGCACAGATACGCAGTATTTT. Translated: CASRRQGSTDTQYF.

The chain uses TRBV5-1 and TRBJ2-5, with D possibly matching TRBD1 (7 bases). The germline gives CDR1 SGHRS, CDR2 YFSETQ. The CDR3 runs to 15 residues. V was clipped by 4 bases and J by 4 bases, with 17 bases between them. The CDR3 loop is CASSPQEGAIETQYF. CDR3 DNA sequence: TGCGCCAGCAGCCCCCAGGAGGGGGCAATAGAGACCCAGTACTTC.

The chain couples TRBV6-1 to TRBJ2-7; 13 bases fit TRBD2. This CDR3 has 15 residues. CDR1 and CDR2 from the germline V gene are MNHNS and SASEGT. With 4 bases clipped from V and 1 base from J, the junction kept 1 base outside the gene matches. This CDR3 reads CASSVGLAGSYEQYF. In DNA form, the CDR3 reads TGTGCCAGCAGTGTGGGACTAGCGGGGTCCTACGAGCAGTACTTC.

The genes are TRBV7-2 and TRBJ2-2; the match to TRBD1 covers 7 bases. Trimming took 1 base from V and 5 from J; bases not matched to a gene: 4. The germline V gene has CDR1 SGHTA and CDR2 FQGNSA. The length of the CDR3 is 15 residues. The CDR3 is CASSLVVQGTGELFF. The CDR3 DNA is TGTGCCAGCAGCTTAGTTGTACAGGGGACCGGGGAGCTGTTTTTT.

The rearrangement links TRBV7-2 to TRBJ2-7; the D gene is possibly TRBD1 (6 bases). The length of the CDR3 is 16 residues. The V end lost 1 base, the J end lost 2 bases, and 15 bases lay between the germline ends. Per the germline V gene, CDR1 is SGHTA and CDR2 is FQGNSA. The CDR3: CASSLGEAGTTYEQYF. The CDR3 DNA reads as TGTGCCAGCAGCTTAGGAGAAGCAGGGACAACCTACGAGCAGTACTTC.

DNA of the CDR3: TGCAGTGCTACATTCACAGATACGCAGTATTTT. Protein: CSATFTDTQYF. The genes are TRBV20-1 and TRBJ2-3; D gene unclear. CDR3 length equals 11 residues. CDR1 is DFQATT, CDR2 SNEGSKA, per germline (reference sequence). The V and J ends lost 4 bases and 2 bases respectively, with 4 bases between them.

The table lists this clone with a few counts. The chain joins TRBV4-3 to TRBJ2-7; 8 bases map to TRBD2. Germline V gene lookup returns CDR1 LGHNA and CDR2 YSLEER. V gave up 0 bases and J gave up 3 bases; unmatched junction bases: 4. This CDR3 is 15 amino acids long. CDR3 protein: CASSQDREGLYEQYF. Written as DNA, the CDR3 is TGCGCCAGCAGCCAAGATCGGGAGGGTCTCTACGAGCAGTACTTC.

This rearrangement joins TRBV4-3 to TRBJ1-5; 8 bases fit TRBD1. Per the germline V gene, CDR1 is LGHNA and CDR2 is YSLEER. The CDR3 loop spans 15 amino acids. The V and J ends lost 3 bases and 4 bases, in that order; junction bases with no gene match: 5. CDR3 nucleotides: TGCGCCAGCAGCCACCCAGACAGGGGTAATCAGCCCCAGCATTTT. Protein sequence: CASSHPDRGNQPQHF.

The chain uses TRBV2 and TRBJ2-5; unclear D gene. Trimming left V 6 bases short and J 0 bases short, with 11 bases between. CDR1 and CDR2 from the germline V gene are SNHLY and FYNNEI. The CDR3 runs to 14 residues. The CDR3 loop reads CASSRNSNQETQYF. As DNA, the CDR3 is TGTGCCAGCAGCCGCAACAGTAACCAAGAGACCCAGTACTTC.

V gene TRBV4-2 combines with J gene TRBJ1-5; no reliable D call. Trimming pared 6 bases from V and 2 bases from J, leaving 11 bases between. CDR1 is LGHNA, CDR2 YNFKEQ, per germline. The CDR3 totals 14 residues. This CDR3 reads CASSFREGNQPQHF. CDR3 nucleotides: TGTGCCAGCAGTTTCCGAGAGGGCAATCAGCCCCAGCATTTT.

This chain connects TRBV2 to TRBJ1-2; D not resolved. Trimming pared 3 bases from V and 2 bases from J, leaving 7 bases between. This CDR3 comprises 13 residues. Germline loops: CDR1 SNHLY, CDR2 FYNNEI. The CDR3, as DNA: TGTGCCAGCAGTGATATGAGGAACTATGGCTACACCTTC. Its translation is CASSDMRNYGYTF.

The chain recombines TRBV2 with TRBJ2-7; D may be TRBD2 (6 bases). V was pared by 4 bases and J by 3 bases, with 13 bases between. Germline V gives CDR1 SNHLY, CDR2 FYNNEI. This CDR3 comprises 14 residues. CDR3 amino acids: CASSVGRGYYEQYF. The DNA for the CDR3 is TGTGCCAGCAGTGTCGGACGGGGGTACTACGAGCAGTACTTC.

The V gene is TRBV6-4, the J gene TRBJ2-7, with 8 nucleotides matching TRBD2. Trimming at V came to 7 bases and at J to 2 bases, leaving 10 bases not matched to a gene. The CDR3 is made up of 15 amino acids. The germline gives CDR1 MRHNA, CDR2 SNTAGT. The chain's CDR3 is CASTKRPAGAYEQYF. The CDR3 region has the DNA TGTGCCAGCACCAAAAGGCCAGCGGGGGCCTACGAGCAGTACTTC.

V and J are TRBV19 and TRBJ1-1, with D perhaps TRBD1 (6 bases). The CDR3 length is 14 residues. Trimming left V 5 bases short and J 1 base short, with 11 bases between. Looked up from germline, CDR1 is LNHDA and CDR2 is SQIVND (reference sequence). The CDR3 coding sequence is TGTGCCAGTAGTCCGGCCAGGGGGAACACTGAAGCTTTCTTT. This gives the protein CASSPARGNTEAFF.

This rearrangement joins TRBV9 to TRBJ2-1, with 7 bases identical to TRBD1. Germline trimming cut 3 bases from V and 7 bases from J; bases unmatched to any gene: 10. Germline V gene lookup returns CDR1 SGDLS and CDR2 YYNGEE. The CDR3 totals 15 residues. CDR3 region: CASSAPNRQGNEQFF. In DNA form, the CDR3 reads TGTGCCAGCAGCGCACCTAATAGACAGGGTAATGAGCAGTTCTTC. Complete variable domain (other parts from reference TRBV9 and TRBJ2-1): DSGVTQTPKHLITATGQRVTLRCSPRSGDLSVYWYQQSLDQGLQFLIQYYNGEERAKGNILERFSAQQFPDLHSELNLSSLELGDSALYFCASSAPNRQGNEQFFGPGTRLTVL.

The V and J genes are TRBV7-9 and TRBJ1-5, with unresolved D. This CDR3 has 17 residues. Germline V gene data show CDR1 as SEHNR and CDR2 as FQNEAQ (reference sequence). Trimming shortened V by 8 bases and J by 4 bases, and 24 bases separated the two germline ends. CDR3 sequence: CASSSGGSRYWNQPQHF. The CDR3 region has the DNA TGTGCCAGCTCCTCAGGTGGGAGCAGGTATTGGAATCAGCCCCAGCATTTT.

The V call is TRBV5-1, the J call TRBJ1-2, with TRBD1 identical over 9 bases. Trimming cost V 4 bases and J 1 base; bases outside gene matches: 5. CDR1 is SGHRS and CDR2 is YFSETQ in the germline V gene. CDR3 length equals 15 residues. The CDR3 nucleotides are TGCGCCAGCAGCACCGGACAGGGGAATAACTATGGCTACACCTTC. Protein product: CASSTGQGNNYGYTF.

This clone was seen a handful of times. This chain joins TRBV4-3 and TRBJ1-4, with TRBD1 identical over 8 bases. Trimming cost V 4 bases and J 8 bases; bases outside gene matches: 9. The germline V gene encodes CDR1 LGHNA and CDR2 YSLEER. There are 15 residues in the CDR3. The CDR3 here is CASSLTGTGGEKLFF. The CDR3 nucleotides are TGCGCCAGCAGCCTAACCGGGACAGGAGGCGAAAAACTGTTTTTT.

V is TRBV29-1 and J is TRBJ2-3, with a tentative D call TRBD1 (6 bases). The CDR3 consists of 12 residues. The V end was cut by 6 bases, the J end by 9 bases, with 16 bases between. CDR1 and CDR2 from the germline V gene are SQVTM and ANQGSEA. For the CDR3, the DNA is TGCAGCGTAGGTTTGCAGGGGTCAACGCAGTATTTT. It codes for CSVGLQGSTQYF.